One and the same sample provided the 14 T cell receptor beta chains below, sequenced in a study of OX40 agonist ivuxolimab in advanced cancers. The method was the immunoSEQ multiplex PCR assay. TCRdb limited this immuneACCESS table to in-frame rearrangements with V and J called. A share of clones is missing; checked studies link under half to unresolved V genes, and the rest is unexplained. The sample has 55,000 to 65,000 clones on record, approximately 85% of them singletons. Around 3% of the sample is taken by the ten largest. The sequenced sample was CD4+ or CD8+ T cells sorted from blood, obtained in a trial of the OX40 agonist ivuxolimab. Source of these receptors: an adult with an advanced solid tumor such as melanoma, head and neck, liver or kidney cancer.

The chain uses TRBV5-4 and TRBJ2-5; 10 nucleotides match TRBD2. V lost 2 bases, J lost 2 bases, and 12 bases stayed unmatched. CDR3 size: 18 residues. From germline, CDR1 is SGHNT and CDR2 YYREEE (reference sequence). CDR3 coding DNA: TGTGCCAGCAGCTTTGGGGCTAGCGGGGGCCCTTCACAAGAGACCCAGTACTTC. It translates to CASSFGASGGPSQETQYF.

In its sample, this clone was seen a few times. V usage is TRBV29-1 and J usage is TRBJ2-7; D ambiguous. V lost 7 bases and J lost 3, with 10 bases in between. Germline V lookup: CDR1 SQVTM, CDR2 ANQGSEA. The CDR3 is 11 residues long. The CDR3 DNA is TGCAGCGCGCATATAAACTACGAGCAGTACTTC. Translating it yields CSAHINYEQYF.

V and J are TRBV7-2 and TRBJ1-6; no clear D gene. The CDR3 contains 15 residues. Trimming pared 2 bases from V and 8 bases from J, leaving 13 bases between. In germline, CDR1 is SGHTA, CDR2 FQGNSA. The CDR3 loop reads CASSLRRARDSPLHF. The CDR3, as DNA: TGTGCCAGCAGCTTAAGACGGGCTAGGGATTCACCCCTCCACTTT. Based on the CDR3 plus reference TRBV7-2 and TRBJ1-6, the full variable domain is GAGVSQSPSNKVTEKGKDVELRCDPISGHTALYWYRQSLGQGLEFLIYFQGNSAPDKSGLPSDRFSAERTGGSVSTLTIQRTQQEDSAVYLCASSLRRARDSPLHFGNGTRLTVT.

The V and J genes are TRBV28 and TRBJ2-1; weak D call: TRBD1 (6 bases). Per the germline V gene, CDR1 is MDHEN and CDR2 is SYDVKM. Trimming cost V 3 bases and J 4 bases, with 13 bases left between them. The CDR3 covers 15 residues. The CDR3 reads CASSFPTGKYNEQFF. The DNA for the CDR3 is TGTGCCAGCAGTTTCCCGACAGGAAAGTACAATGAGCAGTTCTTC. Variable domain in full (rest from reference TRBV28 and TRBJ2-1): DVKVTQSSRYLVKRTGEKVFLECVQDMDHENMFWYRQDPGLGLRLIYFSYDVKMKEKGDIPEGYSVSREKKERFSLILESASTNQTSMYLCASSFPTGKYNEQFFGPGTRLTVL.

V usage is TRBV9 and J usage is TRBJ2-3; no clear D. Germline assignment: CDR1 SGDLS and CDR2 YYNGEE. The CDR3 totals 16 residues. The ends were cut back, 4 bases at V and 0 bases at J, with 15 bases in the middle. The CDR3 sequence: CASSLGYRLSTDTQYF. The CDR3 DNA reads as TGTGCCAGCAGCCTCGGGTACAGACTTAGCACAGATACGCAGTATTTT.

This chain connects TRBV7-9 to TRBJ1-1, with a possible D match to TRBD1 (5 bases). Trimming removed 4 bases from V and 4 bases from J, with 13 bases in between. The CDR3 covers 14 residues. Germline lookup yields CDR1 SEHNR and CDR2 FQNEAQ (reference sequence). For the CDR3, the DNA is TGTGCCAGCAGCTCCAGGGTGGTGAGCACTGAAGCTTTCTTT. Amino acids: CASSSRVVSTEAFF.

The gene calls are TRBV7-6 and TRBJ2-3; perhaps TRBD2 as D (6 bases). The germline V gene encodes CDR1 SGHVS and CDR2 FNYEAQ. The CDR3 is 15 residues long. Trimming shortened V by 11 bases and J by 2 bases, and 20 bases separated the two germline ends. CDR3 bases: TGTGCCTCCTCATTGGCGCGGGGAGCCACAGATACGCAGTATTTT. Translation: CASSLARGATDTQYF.

The chain employs TRBV4-2 and TRBJ2-3, with D unclear. Per germline, CDR1 LGHNA and CDR2 YNFKEQ. Trimming left V 2 bases short and J 3 bases short, with 12 bases between. This CDR3 contains 15 residues. The CDR3 DNA is TGTGCCAGCAGCCAATCCCAATCGGGTACAGATACGCAGTATTTT. Protein: CASSQSQSGTDTQYF.

The V call is TRBV5-5, the J call TRBJ2-1, with 8 bases matching TRBD2. There are 16 residues in the CDR3. The trim removed 3 bases at V and 4 bases at J, leaving 9 bases unmatched. Germline lookup yields CDR1 SGHKS and CDR2 YYEKEE (reference sequence). CDR3 sequence reads: CASSSTSAPVYNEQFF. The CDR3 DNA reads as TGTGCCAGCAGCTCGACTAGCGCTCCCGTTTACAATGAGCAGTTCTTC. Full variable domain (outside the CDR3, taken from reference TRBV5-5 and TRBJ2-1): DAGVTQSPTHLIKTRGQQVTLRCSPISGHKSVSWYQQVLGQGPQFIFQYYEKEERGRGNFPDRFSARQFPNYSSELNVNALLLGDSALYLCASSSTSAPVYNEQFFGPGTRLTVL.

The V gene is TRBV10-3, the J gene TRBJ1-2; 10 positions agree with TRBD1. From germline, CDR1 is ENHRY and CDR2 SYGVKD. V gave up 2 bases and J gave up 4 bases; unmatched junction bases: 13. The CDR3 extends over 18 amino acids. CDR3 bases: TGTGCCATCAGTGAGCCCTCCGGGACAGGGGAAGGGGGCTATGGCTACACCTTC. It specifies CAISEPSGTGEGGYGYTF.

The genes are TRBV4-1 and TRBJ2-7; D call uncertain. V was trimmed by 0 bases and J by 0 bases, leaving 9 bases between them. Germline V CDR1 and CDR2: MGHRA, YSYEKL. This CDR3 region has 15 residues. The CDR3, as DNA: TGCGCCAGCAGCCAAGATGACGGATCCTCCTACGAGCAGTACTTC. Protein product: CASSQDDGSSYEQYF.

The V call is TRBV6-1, the J call TRBJ2-7; TRBD2 might be the D (6 bases). The CDR3 spans 14 residues. V was clipped by 10 bases and J by 6 bases, with 22 bases between them. Germline V gives CDR1 MNHNS, CDR2 SASEGT. In DNA form, the CDR3 reads TGTGCCATCCTACAAGGGTACGGGAGTGCCGAGCAGTACTTC. As protein: CAILQGYGSAEQYF.

V usage is TRBV5-5 and J usage is TRBJ2-3, with a possible D match to TRBD2 (6 bases). Germline V gives CDR1 SGHKS, CDR2 YYEKEE (reference sequence). V was shortened by 4 bases and J by 0 bases, with 12 bases between the two germline ends. This CDR3 comprises 15 residues. The CDR3 loop reads CASSPGGGSTDTQYF. As DNA, the CDR3 is TGTGCCAGCAGCCCTGGGGGAGGAAGCACAGATACGCAGTATTTT. Filled out from reference TRBV5-5 and TRBJ2-3, the complete variable domain reads DAGVTQSPTHLIKTRGQQVTLRCSPISGHKSVSWYQQVLGQGPQFIFQYYEKEERGRGNFPDRFSARQFPNYSSELNVNALLLGDSALYLCASSPGGGSTDTQYFGPGTRLTVL.

The rearrangement links TRBV6-5 to TRBJ2-7, with TRBD2 as a possible D gene (5 bases). Trimming shortened V by 8 bases and J by 0 bases, and 5 bases separated the two germline ends. Germline CDR1 and CDR2: MNHEY and SVGAGI. The CDR3 extends over 11 amino acids. The CDR3 loop reads CASRDSYEQYF. The CDR3 region has the DNA TGTGCCAGCCGGGACTCCTACGAGCAGTACTTC.